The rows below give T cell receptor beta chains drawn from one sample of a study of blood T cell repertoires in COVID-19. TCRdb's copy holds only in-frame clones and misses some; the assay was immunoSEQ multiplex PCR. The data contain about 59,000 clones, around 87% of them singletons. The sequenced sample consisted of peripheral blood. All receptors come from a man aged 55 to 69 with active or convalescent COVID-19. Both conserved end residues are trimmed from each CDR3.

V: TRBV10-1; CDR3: ASSESGTGERETQY
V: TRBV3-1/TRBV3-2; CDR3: ASSQEDRGSNQPQH
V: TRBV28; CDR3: ASRTGGNYGYT
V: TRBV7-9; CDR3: ASSYDGIGVNEQY
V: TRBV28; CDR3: ASSAQQGYTEAF
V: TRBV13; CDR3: ASSFRQNLPQPQH
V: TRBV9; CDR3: ASSVGRSGNTIY
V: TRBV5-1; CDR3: ASSSTGFTEAF
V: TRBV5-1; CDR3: ASSFSGGSTNEQF
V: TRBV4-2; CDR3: ASSQDRQEETQY
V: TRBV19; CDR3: ASSAPRDSQTTEAF
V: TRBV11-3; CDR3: ASSLLANTEAF
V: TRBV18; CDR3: ASSPTNWDEKLF
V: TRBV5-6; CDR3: ASSGFTGTGAGNTIY
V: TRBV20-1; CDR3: SAQGDEQF
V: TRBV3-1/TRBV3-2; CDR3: ASSQTSGRMRDTQY
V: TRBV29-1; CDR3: SVVRTSSREQY
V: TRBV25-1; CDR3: ASSLDRASSLSPLH
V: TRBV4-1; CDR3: ASSQEGGAYQETQY
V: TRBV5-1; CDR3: ASSLDAGGRTEAF
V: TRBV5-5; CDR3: ASSLAFDRGERNYGYT
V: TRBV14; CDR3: ASSPLPGRGRTDTQY
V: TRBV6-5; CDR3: ASSYSIQVPVYEQY
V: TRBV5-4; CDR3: ASSFGSRYEQF
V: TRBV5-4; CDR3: ASSLKIGTGANEKLF
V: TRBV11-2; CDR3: ASSPSGRGETQY
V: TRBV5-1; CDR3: ASSLRTGGNYGYT
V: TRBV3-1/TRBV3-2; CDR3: ASSSSPATSSPLH
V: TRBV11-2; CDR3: ASSLLAGGTRDTQY
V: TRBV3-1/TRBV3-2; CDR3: ASSQDVFWRTSGRGDEQF
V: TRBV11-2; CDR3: ASSIHAGTQEGYT
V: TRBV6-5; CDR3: ASSRGQGNGYT
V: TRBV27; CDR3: ASSLLSGGDRNTEAF
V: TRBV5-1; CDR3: ASRTSGGLTGELF
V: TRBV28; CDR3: ASSWDRVPGANVLT
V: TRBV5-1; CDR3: ASTTTGTSGRHEQF
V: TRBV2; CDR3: ASSGPQGIAYNSPLH
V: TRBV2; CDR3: ASTKDRGLGQPQH
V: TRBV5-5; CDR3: ASSITGGTEAF
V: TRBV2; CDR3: ASREGYGYT
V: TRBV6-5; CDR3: ASRDYVYEKLF
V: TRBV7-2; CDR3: ASSRGGAVTDTQY
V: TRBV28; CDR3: ASDGRVRAGELF
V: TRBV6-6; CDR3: ASSYSEEQY
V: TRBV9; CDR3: ASSGLSTGSYNSPLH
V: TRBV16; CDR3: ASSQDRGNEKLF
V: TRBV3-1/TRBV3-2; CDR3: ASTGTGVYSPLH
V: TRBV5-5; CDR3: ASSLYRTGGANYNEQF
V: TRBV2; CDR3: ASSLDRGDEKLF
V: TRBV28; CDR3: ASSLMGREGAEAF
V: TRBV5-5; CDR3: ASSLAMGQGNQPQH
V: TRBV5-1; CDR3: ASSIAGSYEQY
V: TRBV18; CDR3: ASSPVLAEIYEQY
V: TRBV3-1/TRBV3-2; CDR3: ASSQEGAGSLETQY
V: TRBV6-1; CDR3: ASSERGRDGYT